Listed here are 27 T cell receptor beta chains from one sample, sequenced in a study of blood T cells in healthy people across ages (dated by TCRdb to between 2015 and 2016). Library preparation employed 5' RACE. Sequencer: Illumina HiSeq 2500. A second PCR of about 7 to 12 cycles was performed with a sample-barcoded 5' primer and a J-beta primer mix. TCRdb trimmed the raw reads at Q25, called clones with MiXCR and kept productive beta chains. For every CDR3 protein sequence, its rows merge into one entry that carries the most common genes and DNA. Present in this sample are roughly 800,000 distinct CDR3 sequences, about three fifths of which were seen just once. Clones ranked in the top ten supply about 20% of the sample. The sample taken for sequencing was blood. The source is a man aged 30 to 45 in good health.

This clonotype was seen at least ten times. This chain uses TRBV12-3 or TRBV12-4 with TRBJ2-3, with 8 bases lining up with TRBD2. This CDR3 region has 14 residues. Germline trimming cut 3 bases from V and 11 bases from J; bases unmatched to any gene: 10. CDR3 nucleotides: TGTGCCAGCAGTTTCGGGGGGGCCGCAGATGTGCAGTATTTT. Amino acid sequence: CASSFGGAADVQYF.

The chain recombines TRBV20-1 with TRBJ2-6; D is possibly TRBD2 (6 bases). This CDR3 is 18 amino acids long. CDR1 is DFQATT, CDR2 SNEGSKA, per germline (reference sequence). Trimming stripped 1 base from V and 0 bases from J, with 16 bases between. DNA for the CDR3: TGCAGTGCTAGAGCAGAACTAGCTGATCGCTCTGGGGCCAACGTCCTGACTTTC. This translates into CSARAELADRSGANVLTF.

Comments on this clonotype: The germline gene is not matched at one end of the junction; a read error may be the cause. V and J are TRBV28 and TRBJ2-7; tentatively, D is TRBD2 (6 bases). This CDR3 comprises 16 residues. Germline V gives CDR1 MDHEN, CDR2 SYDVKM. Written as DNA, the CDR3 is TGTGCCAGCAGTACCCCAAGGGGCAGGGACTCCTACGGGCAGTACTTC. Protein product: CASSTPRGRDSYGQYF.

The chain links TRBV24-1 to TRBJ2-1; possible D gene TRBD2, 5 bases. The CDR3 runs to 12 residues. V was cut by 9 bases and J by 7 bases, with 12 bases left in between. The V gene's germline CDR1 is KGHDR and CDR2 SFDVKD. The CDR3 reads CATAGEENEQFF. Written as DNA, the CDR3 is TGTGCCACCGCCGGGGAAGAGAATGAGCAGTTCTTC.

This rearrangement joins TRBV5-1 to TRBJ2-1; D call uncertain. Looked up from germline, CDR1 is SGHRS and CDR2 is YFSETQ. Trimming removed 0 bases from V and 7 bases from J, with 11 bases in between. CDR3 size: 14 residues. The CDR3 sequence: CASSLGGNLNEQFF. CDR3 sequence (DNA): TGCGCCAGCAGCTTGGGTGGAAATCTTAATGAGCAGTTCTTC.

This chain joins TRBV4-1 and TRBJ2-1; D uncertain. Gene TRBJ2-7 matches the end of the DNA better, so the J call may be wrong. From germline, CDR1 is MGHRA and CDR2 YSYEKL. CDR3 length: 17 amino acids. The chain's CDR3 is CASSLPMGGSSYNEQYF. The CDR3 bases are TGCGCCAGCAGCCTTCCAATGGGTGGATCATCCTACAATGAGCAGTACTTC.

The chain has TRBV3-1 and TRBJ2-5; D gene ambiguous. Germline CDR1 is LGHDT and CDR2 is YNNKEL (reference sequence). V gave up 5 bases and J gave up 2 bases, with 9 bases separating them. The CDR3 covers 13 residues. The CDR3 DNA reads TGTGCCAGCAGCTACAGACAACAAGAGACCCAGTACTTC. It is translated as CASSYRQQETQYF.

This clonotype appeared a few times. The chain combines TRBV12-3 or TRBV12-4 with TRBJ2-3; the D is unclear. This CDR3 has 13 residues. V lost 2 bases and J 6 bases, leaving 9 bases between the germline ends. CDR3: CASSLMGLDTQYF. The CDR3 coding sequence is TGTGCCAGCAGTTTAATGGGGTTGGATACGCAGTATTTT.

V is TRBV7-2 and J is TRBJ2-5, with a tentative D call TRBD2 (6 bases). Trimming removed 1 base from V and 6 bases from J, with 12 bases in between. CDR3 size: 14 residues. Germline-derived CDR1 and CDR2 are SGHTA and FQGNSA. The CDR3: CASSLVSSEKTQYF. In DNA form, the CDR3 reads TGTGCCAGCAGCTTAGTGTCTAGCGAGAAGACCCAGTACTTC.

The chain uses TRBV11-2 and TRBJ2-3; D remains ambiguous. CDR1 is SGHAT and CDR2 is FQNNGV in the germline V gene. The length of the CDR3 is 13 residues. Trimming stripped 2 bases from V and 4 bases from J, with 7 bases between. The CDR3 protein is CASSLRPADTQYF. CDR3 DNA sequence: TGTGCCAGCAGCTTAAGGCCGGCAGATACGCAGTATTTT.

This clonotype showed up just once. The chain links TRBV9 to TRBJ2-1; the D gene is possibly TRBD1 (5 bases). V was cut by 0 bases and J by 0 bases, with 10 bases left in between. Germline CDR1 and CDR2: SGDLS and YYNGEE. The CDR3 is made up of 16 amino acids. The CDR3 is CASSVDDRPSYNEQFF. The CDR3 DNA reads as TGTGCCAGCAGCGTAGATGACAGACCCTCCTACAATGAGCAGTTCTTC.

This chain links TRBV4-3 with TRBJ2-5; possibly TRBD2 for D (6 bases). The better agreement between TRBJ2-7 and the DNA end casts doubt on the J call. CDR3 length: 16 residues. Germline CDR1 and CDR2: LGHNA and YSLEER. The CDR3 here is CASSQGDGSSSYEQYF. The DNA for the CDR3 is TGCGCCAGCAGCCAAGGGGACGGGAGCAGCTCCTACGAGCAGTACTTC.

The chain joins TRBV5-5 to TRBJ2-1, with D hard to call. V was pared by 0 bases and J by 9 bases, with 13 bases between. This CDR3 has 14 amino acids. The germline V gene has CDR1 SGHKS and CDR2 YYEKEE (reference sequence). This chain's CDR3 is CASSLGARSGEQFF. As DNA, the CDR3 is TGTGCCAGCAGCTTGGGGGCCCGATCCGGTGAGCAGTTCTTC.

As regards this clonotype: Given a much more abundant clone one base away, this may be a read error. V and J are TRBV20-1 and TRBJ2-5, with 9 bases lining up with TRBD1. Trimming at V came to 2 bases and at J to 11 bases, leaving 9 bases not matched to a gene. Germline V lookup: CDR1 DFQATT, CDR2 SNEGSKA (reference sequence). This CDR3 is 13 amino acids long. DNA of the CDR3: TGCAGTGCTAGAACGGACAGGGGTTACGGGCAGTACTTC. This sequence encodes CSARTDRGYGQYF.

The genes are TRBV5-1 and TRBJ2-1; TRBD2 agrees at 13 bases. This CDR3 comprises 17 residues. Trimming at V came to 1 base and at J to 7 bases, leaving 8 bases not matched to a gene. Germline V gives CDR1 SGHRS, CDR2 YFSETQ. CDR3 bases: TGCGCCAGCAGCTTGCCCTCACTAGCGGGGGGGCTTAATGAGCAGTTCTTC. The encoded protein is CASSLPSLAGGLNEQFF.

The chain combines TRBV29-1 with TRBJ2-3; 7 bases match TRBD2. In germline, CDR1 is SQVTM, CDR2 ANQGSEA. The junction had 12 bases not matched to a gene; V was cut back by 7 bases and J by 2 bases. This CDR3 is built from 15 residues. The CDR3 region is CSATLGRENTDTQYF. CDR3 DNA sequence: TGCAGCGCTACCTTGGGGCGGGAGAACACAGATACGCAGTATTTT.

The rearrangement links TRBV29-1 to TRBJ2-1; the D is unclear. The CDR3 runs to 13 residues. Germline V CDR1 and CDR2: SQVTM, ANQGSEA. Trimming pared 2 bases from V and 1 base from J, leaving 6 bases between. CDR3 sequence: CSVENSSYNEQFF. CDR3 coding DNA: TGCAGCGTTGAAAACTCGTCCTACAATGAGCAGTTCTTC.

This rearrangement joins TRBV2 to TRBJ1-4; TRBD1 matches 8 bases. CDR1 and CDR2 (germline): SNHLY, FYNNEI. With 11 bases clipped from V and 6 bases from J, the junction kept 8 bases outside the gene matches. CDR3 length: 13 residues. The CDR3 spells CASQMTGDEKLFF. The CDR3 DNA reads TGTGCCTCACAAATGACAGGGGATGAAAAACTGTTTTTT.

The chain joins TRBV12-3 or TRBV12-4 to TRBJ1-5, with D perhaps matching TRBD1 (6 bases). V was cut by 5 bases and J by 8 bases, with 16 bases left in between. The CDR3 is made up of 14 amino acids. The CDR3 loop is CASSPRDIREPQHF. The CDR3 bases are TGTGCCAGCAGTCCCCGGGACATTAGGGAGCCCCAGCATTTT.

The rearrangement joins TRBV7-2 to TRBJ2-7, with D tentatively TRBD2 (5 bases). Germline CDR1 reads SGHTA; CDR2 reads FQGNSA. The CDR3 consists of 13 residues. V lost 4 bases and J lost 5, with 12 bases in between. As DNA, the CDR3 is TGTGCCAGCAGCTGGAGCGGAGTCCACGAGCAGTACTTC. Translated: CASSWSGVHEQYF.

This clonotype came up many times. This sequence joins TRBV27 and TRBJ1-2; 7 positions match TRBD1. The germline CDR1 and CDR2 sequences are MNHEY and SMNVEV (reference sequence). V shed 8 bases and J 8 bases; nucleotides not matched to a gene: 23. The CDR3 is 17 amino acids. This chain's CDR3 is CASALKSGQVWRGGYTF. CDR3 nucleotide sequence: TGTGCCAGCGCCCTTAAATCTGGACAGGTTTGGCGCGGAGGCTACACCTTC.

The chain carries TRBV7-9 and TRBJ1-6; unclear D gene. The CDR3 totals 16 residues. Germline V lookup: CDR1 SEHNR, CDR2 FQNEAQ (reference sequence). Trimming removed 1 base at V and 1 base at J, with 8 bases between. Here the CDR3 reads CASSLERGSYNSPLHF. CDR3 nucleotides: TGTGCCAGCAGCTTAGAACGCGGGTCCTATAATTCACCCCTCCACTTT.

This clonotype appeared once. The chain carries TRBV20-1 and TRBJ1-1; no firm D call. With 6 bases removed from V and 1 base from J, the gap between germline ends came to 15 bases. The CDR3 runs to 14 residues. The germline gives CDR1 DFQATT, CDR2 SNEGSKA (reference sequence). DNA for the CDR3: TGCAGTGCCCCACTAGGCCTGGGGAACACTGAAGCTTTCTTT. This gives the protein CSAPLGLGNTEAFF.

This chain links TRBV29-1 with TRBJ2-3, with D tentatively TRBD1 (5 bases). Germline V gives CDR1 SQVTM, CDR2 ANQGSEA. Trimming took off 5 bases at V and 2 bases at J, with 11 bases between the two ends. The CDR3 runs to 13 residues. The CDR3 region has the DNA TGCAGCGTTCGACAGATTAACACAGATACGCAGTATTTT. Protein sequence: CSVRQINTDTQYF.

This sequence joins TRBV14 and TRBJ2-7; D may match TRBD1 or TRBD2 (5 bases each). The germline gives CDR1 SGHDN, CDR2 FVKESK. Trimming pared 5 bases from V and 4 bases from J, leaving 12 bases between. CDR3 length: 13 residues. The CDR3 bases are TGTGCCAGCAGCTCCCGGGGCCAATACGAGCAGTACTTC. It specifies CASSSRGQYEQYF. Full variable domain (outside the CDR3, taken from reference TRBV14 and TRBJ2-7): EAGVTQFPSHSVIEKGQTVTLRCDPISGHDNLYWYRRVMGKEIKFLLHFVKESKQDESGMPNNRFLAERTGGTYSTLKVQPAELEDSGVYFCASSSRGQYEQYFGPGTRLTVT.

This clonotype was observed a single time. CDR3 protein: CASSYELPHRTANYGYTF. In nucleotides, the CDR3 is TGTGCCAGCAGTTATGAACTCCCACACAGGACAGCTAACTATGGCTACACCTTC. This chain connects TRBV6-5 to TRBJ1-2; perhaps TRBD1 as D (6 bases). The germline gives CDR1 MNHEY, CDR2 SVGAGI. V shed 3 bases and J shed 0 bases, with 20 bases lying between them. The CDR3 consists of 18 residues.

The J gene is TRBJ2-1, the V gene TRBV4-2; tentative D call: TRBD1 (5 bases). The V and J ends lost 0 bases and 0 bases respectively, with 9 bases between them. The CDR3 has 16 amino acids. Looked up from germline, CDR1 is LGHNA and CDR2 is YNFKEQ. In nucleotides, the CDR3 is TGTGCCAGCAGCCAAGATGGACATAACTCCTACAATGAGCAGTTCTTC. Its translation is CASSQDGHNSYNEQFF.